The entry below gives a single TCR beta chain sequence along with its context. CDR1 and CDR2 from the germline V gene are MRHNA and SNTAGT. V was shortened by 8 bases and J by 0 bases, with 8 bases between the two germline ends. There are 14 residues in the CDR3. The data belong to a study of T cell responses to AZD1222 COVID-19 vaccine. Sequencing used immunoSEQ multiplex PCR; TCRdb keeps in-frame clones, though not all of them. The data hold 95,000 to 110,000 clones, with around 90% observed a single time. The TCR originated in an adult in good health. J is TRBJ1-6 and V is TRBV6-4; D unclear. The material was peripheral blood, obtained on day 0 of AZD1222 vaccination. CDR3 region: CASSESSYNSPLHF. The CDR3 nucleotides are TGTGCCAGCTCGGAAAGCTCCTATAATTCACCCCTCCACTTT.